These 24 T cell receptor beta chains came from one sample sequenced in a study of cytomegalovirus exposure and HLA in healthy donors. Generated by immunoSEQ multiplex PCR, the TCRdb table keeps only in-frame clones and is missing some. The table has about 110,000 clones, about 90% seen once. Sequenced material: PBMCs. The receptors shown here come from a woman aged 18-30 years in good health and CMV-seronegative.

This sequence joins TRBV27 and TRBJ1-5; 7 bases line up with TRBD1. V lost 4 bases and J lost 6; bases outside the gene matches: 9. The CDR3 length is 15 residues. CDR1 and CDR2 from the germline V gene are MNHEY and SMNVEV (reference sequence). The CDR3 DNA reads TGTGCCAGCAGTTCGTACGACAGGGATGGTCAGCCCCAGCATTTT. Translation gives CASSSYDRDGQPQHF.

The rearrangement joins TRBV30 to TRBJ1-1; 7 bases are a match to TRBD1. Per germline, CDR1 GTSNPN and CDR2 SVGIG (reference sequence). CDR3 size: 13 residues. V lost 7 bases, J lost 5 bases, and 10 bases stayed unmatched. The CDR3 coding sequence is TGTGCCTCGGTGAGAAGGGGGCGGACTGAAGCTTTCTTT. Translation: CASVRRGRTEAFF.

CDR3 DNA: TGTGCCAGCAGACTTACCCAGGGGGCTCAAGGCTACACCTTC. Its translation: CASRLTQGAQGYTF. The chain carries TRBV27 and TRBJ1-2; 8 nucleotides match TRBD1. The germline V gene has CDR1 MNHEY and CDR2 SMNVEV (reference sequence). V gave up 6 bases and J gave up 8 bases; unmatched junction bases: 11. The CDR3 has 14 residues.

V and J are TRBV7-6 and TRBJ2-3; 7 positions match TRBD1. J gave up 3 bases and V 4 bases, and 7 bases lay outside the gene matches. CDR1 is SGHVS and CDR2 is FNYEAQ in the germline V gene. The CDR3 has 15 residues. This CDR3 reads CASSSPGQRTDTQYF. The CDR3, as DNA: TGTGCCAGCAGCTCCCCGGGACAGAGAACAGATACGCAGTATTTT.

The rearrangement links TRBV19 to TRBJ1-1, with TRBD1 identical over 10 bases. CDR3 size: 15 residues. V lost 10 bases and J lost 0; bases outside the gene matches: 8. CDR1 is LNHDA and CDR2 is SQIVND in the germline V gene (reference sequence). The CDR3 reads CATDRGAFMNTEAFF. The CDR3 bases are TGTGCCACGGACAGGGGGGCCTTCATGAACACTGAAGCTTTCTTT. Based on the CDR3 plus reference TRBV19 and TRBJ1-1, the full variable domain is DGGITQSPKYLFRKEGQNVTLSCEQNLNHDAMYWYRQDPGQGLRLIYYSQIVNDFQKGDIAEGYSVSREKKESFPLTVTSAQKNPTAFYLCATDRGAFMNTEAFFGQGTRLTVV.

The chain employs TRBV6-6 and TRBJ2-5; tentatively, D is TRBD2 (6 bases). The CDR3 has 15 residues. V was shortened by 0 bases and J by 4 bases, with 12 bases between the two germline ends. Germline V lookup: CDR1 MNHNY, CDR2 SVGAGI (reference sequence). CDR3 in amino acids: CASSYSKGGAETQYF. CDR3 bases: TGTGCCAGCAGTTACTCGAAGGGCGGGGCAGAGACCCAGTACTTC.

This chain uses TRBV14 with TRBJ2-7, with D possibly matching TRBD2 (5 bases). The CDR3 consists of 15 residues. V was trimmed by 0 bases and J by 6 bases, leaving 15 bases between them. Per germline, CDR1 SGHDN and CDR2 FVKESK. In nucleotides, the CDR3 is TGTGCCAGCAGCCAAGAAGCGGCTAGCTTCGGCGAGCAGTACTTC. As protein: CASSQEAASFGEQYF. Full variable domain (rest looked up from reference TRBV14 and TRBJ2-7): EAGVTQFPSHSVIEKGQTVTLRCDPISGHDNLYWYRRVMGKEIKFLLHFVKESKQDESGMPNNRFLAERTGGTYSTLKVQPAELEDSGVYFCASSQEAASFGEQYFGPGTRLTVT.

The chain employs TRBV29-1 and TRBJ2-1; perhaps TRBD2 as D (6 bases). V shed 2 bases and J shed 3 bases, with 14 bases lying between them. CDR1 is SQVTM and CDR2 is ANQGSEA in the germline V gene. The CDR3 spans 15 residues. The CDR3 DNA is TGCAGCGTTGAAAAGGGGCGGGATTTCTACAATGAGCAGTTCTTC. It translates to CSVEKGRDFYNEQFF.

The CDR3 loop reads CASHAGGYEQYF. The CDR3 DNA reads TGTGCCAGCCACGCAGGGGGGTACGAGCAGTACTTC. V gene TRBV28 combines with J gene TRBJ2-7; TRBD1 is a possible D gene (7 bases). CDR3 size: 12 residues. Trimming shortened V by 8 bases and J by 4 bases, and 12 bases separated the two germline ends. The germline CDR1 and CDR2 sequences are MDHEN and SYDVKM.

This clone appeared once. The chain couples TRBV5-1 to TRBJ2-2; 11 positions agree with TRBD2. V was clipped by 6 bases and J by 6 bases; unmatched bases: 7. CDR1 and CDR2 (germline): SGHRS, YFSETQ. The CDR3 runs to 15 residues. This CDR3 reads CASMILAGGPGELFF. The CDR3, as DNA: TGCGCCAGCATGATTCTAGCGGGAGGCCCCGGGGAGCTGTTTTTT. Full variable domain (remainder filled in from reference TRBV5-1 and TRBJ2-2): KAGVTQTPRYLIKTRGQQVTLSCSPISGHRSVSWYQQTPGQGLQFLFEYFSETQRNKGNFPGRFSGRQFSNSRSEMNVSTLELGDSALYLCASMILAGGPGELFFGEGSRLTVL.

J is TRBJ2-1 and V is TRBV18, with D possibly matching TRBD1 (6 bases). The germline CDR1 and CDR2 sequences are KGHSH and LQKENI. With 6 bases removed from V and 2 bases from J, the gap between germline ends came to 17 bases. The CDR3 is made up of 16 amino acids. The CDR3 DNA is TGTGCCAGCTCTCTCCGACAGGCGAGCACCTACAATGAGCAGTTCTTC. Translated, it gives CASSLRQASTYNEQFF.

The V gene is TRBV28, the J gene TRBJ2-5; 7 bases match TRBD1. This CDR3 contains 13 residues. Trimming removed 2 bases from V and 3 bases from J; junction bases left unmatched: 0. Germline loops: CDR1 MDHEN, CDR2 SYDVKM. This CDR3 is CASSLGTEETQYF. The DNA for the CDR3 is TGTGCCAGCAGTTTAGGGACAGAAGAGACCCAGTACTTC. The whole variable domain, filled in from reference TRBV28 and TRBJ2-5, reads DVKVTQSSRYLVKRTGEKVFLECVQDMDHENMFWYRQDPGLGLRLIYFSYDVKMKEKGDIPEGYSVSREKKERFSLILESASTNQTSMYLCASSLGTEETQYFGPGTRLLVL.

CDR3 coding DNA: TGTGCCAGCAGCTTGGCCCTTGCCTCCTACGAGCAGTACTTC. Its translation: CASSLALASYEQYF. The chain uses TRBV11-2 and TRBJ2-7; D not resolved. The germline V gene encodes CDR1 SGHAT and CDR2 FQNNGV. V lost 3 bases to trimming and J lost 0 bases, with 9 bases between them. The CDR3 extends over 14 amino acids.

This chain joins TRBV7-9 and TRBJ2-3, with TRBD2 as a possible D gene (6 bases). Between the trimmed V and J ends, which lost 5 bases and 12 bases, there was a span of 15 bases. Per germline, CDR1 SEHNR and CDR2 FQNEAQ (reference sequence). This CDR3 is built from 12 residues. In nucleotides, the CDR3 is TGTGCCAGCAGCCACGCATGGGGACTTCAGTATTTT. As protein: CASSHAWGLQYF.

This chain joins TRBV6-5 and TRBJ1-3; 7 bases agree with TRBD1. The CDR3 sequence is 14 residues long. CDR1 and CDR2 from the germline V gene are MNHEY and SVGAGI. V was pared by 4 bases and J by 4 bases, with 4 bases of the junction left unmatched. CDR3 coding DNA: TGTGCCAGCAGTTTGAGGGGGCAAGGAAACACCATATATTTT. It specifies CASSLRGQGNTIYF.

The CDR3 bases are TGTGCCAGCAGCCCGTCAGGTGGGCGTAACACTGAAGCTTTCTTT. It encodes CASSPSGGRNTEAFF. The chain recombines TRBV6-5 with TRBJ1-1; D is unclear. CDR1 is MNHEY and CDR2 is SVGAGI in the germline V gene. V was shortened by 6 bases and J by 2 bases, with 16 bases between the two germline ends. There are 15 residues in the CDR3.

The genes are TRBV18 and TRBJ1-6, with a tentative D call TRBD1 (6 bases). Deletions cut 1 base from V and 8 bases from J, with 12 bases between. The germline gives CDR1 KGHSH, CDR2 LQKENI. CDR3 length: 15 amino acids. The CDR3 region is CASSPLQGTDSPLHF. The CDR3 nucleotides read TGTGCCAGCTCACCACTTCAGGGGACGGATTCACCCCTCCACTTT.

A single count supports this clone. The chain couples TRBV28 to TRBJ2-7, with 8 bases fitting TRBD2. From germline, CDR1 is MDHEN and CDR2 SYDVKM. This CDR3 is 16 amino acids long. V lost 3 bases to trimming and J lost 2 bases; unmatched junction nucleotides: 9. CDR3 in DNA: TGTGCCAGCAGTTTCCTCAGCGGGGGAATGCCCTACGAGCAGTACTTC. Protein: CASSFLSGGMPYEQYF.

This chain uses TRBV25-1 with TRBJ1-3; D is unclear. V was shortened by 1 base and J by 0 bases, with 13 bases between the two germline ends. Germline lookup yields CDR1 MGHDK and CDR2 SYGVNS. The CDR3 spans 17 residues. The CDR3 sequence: CASSELYAGSSGNTIYF. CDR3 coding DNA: TGTGCCAGCAGTGAATTGTACGCGGGCAGCTCTGGAAACACCATATATTTT.

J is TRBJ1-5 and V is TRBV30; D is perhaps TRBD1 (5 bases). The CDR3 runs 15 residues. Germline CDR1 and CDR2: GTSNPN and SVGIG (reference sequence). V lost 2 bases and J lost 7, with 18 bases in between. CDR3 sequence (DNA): TGTGCCTGGAGTACGGGTGACAGTAGAAGACAGCCCCAGCATTTT. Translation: CAWSTGDSRRQPQHF. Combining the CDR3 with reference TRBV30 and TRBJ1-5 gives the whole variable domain SQTIHQWPATLVQPVGSPLSLECTVEGTSNPNLYWYRQAAGRGLQLLFYSVGIGQISSEVPQNLSASRPQDRQFILSSKKLLLSDSGFYLCAWSTGDSRRQPQHFGDGTRLSIL.

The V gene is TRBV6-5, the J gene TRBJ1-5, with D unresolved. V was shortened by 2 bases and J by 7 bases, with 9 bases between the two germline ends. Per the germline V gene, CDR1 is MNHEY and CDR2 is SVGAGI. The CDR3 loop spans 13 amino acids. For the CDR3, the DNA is TGTGCCAGCAGTTACGCCGGAGGACAGCCCCAGCATTTT. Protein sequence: CASSYAGGQPQHF.

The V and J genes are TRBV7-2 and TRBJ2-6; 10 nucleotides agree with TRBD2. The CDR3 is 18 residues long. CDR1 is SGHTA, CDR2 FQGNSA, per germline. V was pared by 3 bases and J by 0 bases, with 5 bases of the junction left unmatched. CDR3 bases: TGTGCCAGCAGCTTCGCTAGCGGGGGTGTCTCTGGGGCCAACGTCCTGACTTTC. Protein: CASSFASGGVSGANVLTF.

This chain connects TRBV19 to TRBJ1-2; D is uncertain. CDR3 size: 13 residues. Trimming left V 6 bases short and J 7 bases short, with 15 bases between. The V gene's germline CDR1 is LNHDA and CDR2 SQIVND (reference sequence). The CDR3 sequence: CASSGSFASGYTF. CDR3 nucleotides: TGTGCCAGTAGCGGGAGTTTTGCAAGTGGCTACACCTTC.

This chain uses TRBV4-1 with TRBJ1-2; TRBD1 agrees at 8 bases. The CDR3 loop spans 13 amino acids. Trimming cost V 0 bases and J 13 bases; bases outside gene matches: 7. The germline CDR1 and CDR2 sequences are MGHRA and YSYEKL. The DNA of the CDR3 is TGCGCCAGCAGCCAAGACCAGGGGGCGGACTGCACCTTC. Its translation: CASSQDQGADCTF.